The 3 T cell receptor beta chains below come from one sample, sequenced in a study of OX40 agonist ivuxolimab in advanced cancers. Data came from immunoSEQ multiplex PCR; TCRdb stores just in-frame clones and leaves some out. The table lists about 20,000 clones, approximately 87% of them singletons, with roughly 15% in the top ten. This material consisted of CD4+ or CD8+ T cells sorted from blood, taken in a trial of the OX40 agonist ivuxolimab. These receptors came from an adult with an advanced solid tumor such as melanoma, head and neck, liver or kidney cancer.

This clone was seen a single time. In nucleotides, the CDR3 is TGTGCCAGCAGTGCGACGGTGGGCACTGAAGCTTTCTTT. This translates into CASSATVGTEAFF. V and J are TRBV2 and TRBJ1-1; no clear D gene. V dropped 4 bases and J dropped 4 bases, with 10 bases sitting between them. CDR1 and CDR2 (germline): SNHLY, FYNNEI. The CDR3 is 13 amino acids. The full variable domain, completed using reference TRBV2 and TRBJ1-1, is EPEVTQTPSHQVTQMGQEVILRCVPISNHLYFYWYRQILGQKVEFLVSFYNNEISEKSEIFDDQFSVERPDGSNFTLKIRSTKLEDSAMYFCASSATVGTEAFFGQGTRLTVV.

In DNA, the CDR3 is TGTGCCATCAGTGAGTCGGAGGGGCGCGGAACTGAAGCTTTCTTT. This codes for CAISESEGRGTEAFF. The V call is TRBV10-3, the J call TRBJ1-1; TRBD1 might be the D (5 bases). The germline V and J ends were trimmed by 0 bases and 5 bases, with 13 bases remaining between them. CDR1 and CDR2 (germline): ENHRY, SYGVKD. The CDR3 consists of 15 residues.

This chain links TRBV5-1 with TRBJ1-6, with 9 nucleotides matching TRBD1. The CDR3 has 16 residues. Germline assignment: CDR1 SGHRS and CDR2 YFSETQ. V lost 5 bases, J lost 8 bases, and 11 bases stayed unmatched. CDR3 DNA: TGCGCCAGCAGGGCCGGGACAGGGAACAGTTATTCACCCCTCCACTTT. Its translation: CASRAGTGNSYSPLHF.